The rows below give T cell receptor beta chains drawn from one sample of a study of PD-L1 blockade in urothelial cancer. Assay used: immunoSEQ multiplex PCR; TCRdb lists only in-frame clones, some missing. Of about 120,000 clones listed, more than 85% are singletons. The sequencing used PBMCs, collected around atezolizumab (anti-PD-L1) treatment. The receptor set was obtained from a man between 60 and 75 years old with urothelial cancer. The CDR3 runs from the conserved cysteine through the conserved F or W. The D gene is left open where the match is weak. The listing skips clone size in some rows; elsewhere it reads once, few, many or a size class.

once - TRBJ2-5 15 TRBV15 TGTGCCACCAGCAGAGATTTGGAGGATCAAGAGACCCAGTACTTC CATSRDLEDQETQYF
- - TRBJ1-6 13 TRBV6-1 TGTGCCAGCTCCCTAGGCCCGAATTCACCCCTCCACTTT CASSLGPNSPLHF
- TRBD2 TRBJ2-7 18 TRBV11-2 TGTGCCAGCAGTCACCCTACCTATGGCGGGACTACCCCCTACGAGCAGTACTTC CASSHPTYGGTTPYEQYF
- TRBD2 TRBJ2-1 15 TRBV6-5 TGTGCCAGCAGTTTCACTAGCGGGAGAGGGGCTGAGCAGTTCTTC CASSFTSGRGAEQFF
- - TRBJ2-5 12 TRBV15 TGTGCCACCAGAGGGGTGTACGAGACCCAGTACTTC CATRGVYETQYF
- - TRBJ2-7 16 TRBV9 TGTGCCAGCAGCGTAGCTGGGGGGGCAGGGACCTACGAGCAGTACTTC CASSVAGGAGTYEQYF
- TRBD2 TRBJ2-1 15 TRBV5-1 TGCGCCAGCAGCTTCGGGCTAGCGGGAGTGGATGAGCAGTTCTTC CASSFGLAGVDEQFF
- TRBD2 TRBJ2-5 18 TRBV18 TGTGCCAGCTCACCCCTGGGACTAGCAACTCCGATCCAAGAGACCCAGTACTTC CASSPLGLATPIQETQYF
- - TRBJ2-1 17 TRBV11-2 TGTGCCAGCAGCTTTTTTACAGGGTATAGCTCCTACAATGAGCAGTTCTTC CASSFFTGYSSYNEQFF
- - TRBJ1-1 15 TRBV6-5 TGTGCCAGCAGTTACTCCGGGACTTTGAACACTGAAGCTTTCTTT CASSYSGTLNTEAFF
- - TRBJ1-3 16 TRBV4-1 TGCGCCAGCAGCCAAGGGCACAGGGTAACCGGAAACACCATATATTTT CASSQGHRVTGNTIYF
- TRBD1 TRBJ1-5 14 TRBV28 TGTGCCAGCAGTTTGACAGGGGACCATCAGCCCCAGCATTTT CASSLTGDHQPQHF
- - TRBJ1-5 15 TRBV7-6 TGTGCCAGCAGCTTAACGCAGGGCCCCAATCAGCCCCAGCATTTT CASSLTQGPNQPQHF
- TRBD2 TRBJ2-7 15 TRBV19 TGTGCCAGTAGTTCTACCTCAGCGGGGGGTTACGAGCAGTACTTC CASSSTSAGGYEQYF
- - TRBJ1-1 17 TRBV11-2 TGTGCCAGCAGCTTAGATCGAAACAGGGCCATGAACACTGAAGCTTTCTTT CASSLDRNRAMNTEAFF
- - TRBJ2-4 16 TRBV2 TGTGCCAGCAGCGATCCCGGACAGTGGGTCCAAAACATTCAGTACTTC CASSDPGQWVQNIQYF
- - TRBJ1-1 12 TRBV19 TGTGCCAGTAGTACCTTAAACACTGAAGCTTTCTTT CASSTLNTEAFF
- - TRBJ2-7 14 TRBV7-9 TGTGCCAGCAGCTTCGGGACTTCCAAGGGGGAGCAGTACTTC CASSFGTSKGEQYF
- TRBD2 TRBJ2-7 18 TRBV5-1 TGCGCCAGCAGCTTGGTCGTTGAGGCTAGCGGTTCCTCCTACGAGCAGTACTTC CASSLVVEASGSSYEQYF
- - TRBJ1-2 14 TRBV2 TGTGCCAGCAGTGGGTTAGAACAGGGCGGCGGCTACACCTTC CASSGLEQGGGYTF
- TRBD1 TRBJ1-2 15 TRBV19 TGTGCCAGTACATTAACCGGGACAGGGATCTATGGCTACACCTTC CASTLTGTGIYGYTF
- - TRBJ1-2 14 TRBV7-9 TGTGCCAGCACCGGTGGAGGGTGGAACTATGGCTACACCTTC CASTGGGWNYGYTF
- - TRBJ2-2 14 TRBV5-1 TGCGCCAGCAGCTTGGCAGGGAACACCGGGGAGCTGTTTTTT CASSLAGNTGELFF
once TRBD2 TRBJ2-1 14 TRBV15 TGTGCCACCAGCCGCGGGAGGGAGGACAATGAGCAGTTCTTC CATSRGREDNEQFF
- - TRBJ1-5 17 TRBV5-6 TGTGCCAGCAGCTTAAAAAGGGGGGGAGACCCTTATCAGCCCCAGCATTTT CASSLKRGGDPYQPQHF
- - TRBJ1-5 15 TRBV25-1 TGTGCCAGCAGTGACTCCGGACATAGCAATCAGCCCCAGCATTTT CASSDSGHSNQPQHF
- - TRBJ1-4 15 TRBV7-9 TGTGCCAGCAGCCCGTTTCGGGGTTCGAATGAAAAACTGTTTTTT CASSPFRGSNEKLFF
- - TRBJ2-5 13 TRBV5-4 TGTGCCAGCAGCACCACAGGGCAAGAGACCCAGTACTTC CASSTTGQETQYF
- TRBD1 TRBJ1-6 15 TRBV7-8 TGTGCCAGCAGCCTCGGACAGGGGGAAGGATCACCCCTCCACTTT CASSLGQGEGSPLHF
- TRBD2 TRBJ2-1 15 TRBV6-1 TGTGCCAGCAGTGAAGTGGGGCTAGCGGTCAATGAGCAGTTCTTC CASSEVGLAVNEQFF
- TRBD1 TRBJ2-5 16 TRBV9 TGTGCCAGCAGCGTAGTGGGACAGGGAAGTAGGGAGACCCAGTACTTC CASSVVGQGSRETQYF
- - TRBJ1-5 13 TRBV7-9 TGTGCCAGCAGCTTTGGCAGCAATCAGCCCCAGCATTTT CASSFGSNQPQHF
- - TRBJ1-5 14 TRBV28 TGTGCCAGCAGTCACTCCCTGGGCGATCAGCCCCAGCATTTT CASSHSLGDQPQHF
- TRBD1 TRBJ1-1 15 TRBV5-1 TGCGCCAGCAGCTTGAACGCAGGGGGTAACACTGAAGCTTTCTTT CASSLNAGGNTEAFF
- TRBD2 TRBJ2-2 17 TRBV18 TGTGCCAGCTCACCACGTAGCGTAGCGGGGAACACCGGGGAGCTGTTTTTT CASSPRSVAGNTGELFF
- - TRBJ2-1 14 TRBV19 TGTGCCAGTACCACCATCGGGGGGCCGCATGAGCAGTTCTTC CASTTIGGPHEQFF
- TRBD1 TRBJ2-5 15 TRBV18 TGTGCCAGCTCACCTTTTGACAGGGGGGTAGAGACCCAGTACTTC CASSPFDRGVETQYF
- - TRBJ1-2 11 TRBV6-5 TGTGCCAGCCGGTCGGGGTATGGCTACACCTTC CASRSGYGYTF
- - TRBJ1-5 16 TRBV4-1 TGCGCCAGCAGCCAAGAGGGAGTGGAAGGCAATCAGCCCCAGCATTTT CASSQEGVEGNQPQHF
- - TRBJ1-6 13 TRBV7-9 TGTGCCAGCAGCTTAGGCGTTAATTCACCCCTCCACTTT CASSLGVNSPLHF
- - TRBJ2-3 16 TRBV7-2 TGTGCCAGCAGCTTAATGGGCGGGGGCAGCACAGATACGCAGTATTTT CASSLMGGGSTDTQYF
- - TRBJ2-7 14 TRBV7-2 TGTGCCAGCAGTTCGGGGGGCTTCTCCTACGAGCAGTACTTC CASSSGGFSYEQYF
- - TRBJ2-7 12 TRBV6-5 TGTGCCAGCAGTACCGGTCCAGGCGAGCAGTACTTC CASSTGPGEQYF
- TRBD2 TRBJ2-1 15 TRBV5-1 TGCGCCAGCAGCCCGGGACTAGCGGGAGCGCATGAGCAGTTCTTC CASSPGLAGAHEQFF
- TRBD1 TRBJ2-7 15 TRBV5-1 TGCGCCAGCAGCTTGGGCGGACAGGGACACTCGAAGCAGTACTTC CASSLGGQGHSKQYF
- TRBD2 TRBJ2-2 16 TRBV6-6 TGTGCCAGCAGCCAGAGAGCGGGAGGGAACACCGGGGAGCTGTTTTTT CASSQRAGGNTGELFF
- TRBD1 TRBJ2-7 15 TRBV19 TGTGCCAGTAGTGCCCAGGGGACAGGGGACTACGAGCAGTACTTC CASSAQGTGDYEQYF
- - TRBJ2-1 17 TRBV2 TGTGCCAGCAGTGACGGGAGGTGGGCAGGGGAATACAATGAGCAGTTCTTC CASSDGRWAGEYNEQFF